These 6 T cell receptor beta chains came from one sample sequenced in a study of OX40 agonist ivuxolimab in advanced cancers. TCRdb's table, derived via immunoSEQ multiplex PCR, lists solely in-frame clones and lacks some. The table lists about 68,000 clones, about 90% of them singletons, with about 0.33% in the top ten. Material: CD4+ or CD8+ T cells sorted from blood, obtained in a trial of the OX40 agonist ivuxolimab. These receptors came from an adult with an advanced solid tumor such as melanoma, head and neck, liver or kidney cancer.

This rearrangement joins TRBV5-1 to TRBJ1-5; D not resolved. The ends were cut back, 0 bases at V and 1 base at J, with 5 bases in the middle. Germline values: CDR1 SGHRS, CDR2 YFSETQ. This CDR3 region has 14 residues. The CDR3 sequence: CASSLEGSNQPQHF. DNA for the CDR3: TGCGCCAGCAGCTTGGAGGGCAGCAATCAGCCCCAGCATTTT.

The chain couples TRBV6-4 to TRBJ2-1, with unresolved D. V gave up 5 bases and J gave up 6 bases, with 11 bases separating them. This CDR3 is 13 amino acids long. Germline CDR1 reads MRHNA; CDR2 reads SNTAGT. DNA for the CDR3: TGTGCCAGCAGTTTAGACTTCCTCAATGAGCAGTTCTTC. This gives the protein CASSLDFLNEQFF.

The chain uses TRBV15 and TRBJ1-5; no clear D gene. V was trimmed by 7 bases and J by 8 bases, leaving 6 bases between them. The CDR3 sequence is 10 residues long. CDR1 LNHNV and CDR2 YYDKDF come from the germline V gene (reference sequence). The CDR3 loop is CATMTKPQHF. CDR3 bases: TGTGCCACCATGACTAAGCCCCAGCATTTT. Full variable domain (outside the CDR3, taken from reference TRBV15 and TRBJ1-5): DAMVIQNPRYQVTQFGKPVTLSCSQTLNHNVMYWYQQKSSQAPKLLFHYYDKDFNNEADTPDNFQSRRPNTSFCFLDIRSPGLGDTAMYLCATMTKPQHFGDGTRLSIL.

The V call is TRBV6-5, the J call TRBJ2-1, with 7 bases lining up with TRBD1. After removal of 7 bases from V and 5 bases from J, the junction contained 11 bases not matched to a gene. CDR1 and CDR2 from the germline V gene are MNHEY and SVGAGI. The CDR3 length is 15 residues. CDR3: CASTRGGTAHNEQFF. For the CDR3, the DNA is TGTGCCAGCACTAGGGGTGGGACAGCGCACAATGAGCAGTTCTTC.

The J gene is TRBJ2-7, the V gene TRBV7-6, with TRBD2 as a possible D gene (7 bases). CDR3 length: 15 amino acids. CDR1 and CDR2 (germline): SGHVS, FNYEAQ. V was trimmed by 3 bases and J by 0 bases, leaving 12 bases between them. The CDR3, as DNA: TGTGCCAGCAGCTTCGGGGGCGGGAGCTCCTACGAGCAGTACTTC. It is translated as CASSFGGGSSYEQYF.

This clone was counted only a few times. The chain employs TRBV5-1 and TRBJ1-5, with D unresolved. This CDR3 comprises 14 residues. The V gene lost 4 bases and the J gene lost 0 bases, with 8 bases spanning the gap. In germline, CDR1 is SGHRS, CDR2 YFSETQ. This CDR3 is CASSIDPSNQPQHF. CDR3 in DNA: TGCGCCAGCAGCATAGACCCTAGCAATCAGCCCCAGCATTTT.